Following are 10 T cell receptor beta chains from one sample sequenced in a study of blood T cells in healthy people across ages. A second about 7 to 11 cycle PCR used barcoded and J-beta primers. Each CDR3 protein is one row after TCRdb ran MiXCR on the 5' RACE reads. The table shows some 1.7 million distinct CDR3 sequences, with approximately 28% occurring only once. Sample: blood. Receptor source: a woman aged 25-40 years in good health.

The table lists this clonotype with a few counts. The genes are TRBV20-1 and TRBJ1-1, with D perhaps TRBD1 (6 bases). The V end was cut by 4 bases, the J end by 0 bases, with 15 bases between. CDR1 and CDR2 (germline): DFQATT, SNEGSKA (reference sequence). The CDR3 has 15 amino acids. CDR3: CSATNPTGMNTEAFF. The CDR3, as DNA: TGCAGTGCTACGAACCCCACAGGGATGAACACTGAAGCTTTCTTT.

The J gene is TRBJ1-4, the V gene TRBV3-1; D is unresolved. V was trimmed by 1 base and J by 8 bases, leaving 17 bases between them. Germline CDR1 and CDR2: LGHDT and YNNKEL (reference sequence). The CDR3 has 16 amino acids. The CDR3 sequence: CASSQGPLPAPEKLFF. The CDR3, as DNA: TGTGCCAGCAGCCAAGGTCCCCTACCGGCTCCCGAAAAACTGTTTTTT.

For this clonotype: A read error may produce the germline difference seen at one junction end. The V gene is TRBV20-1, the J gene TRBJ2-5, with 12 bases matching TRBD2. This CDR3 comprises 16 residues. The germline gives CDR1 DFQATT, CDR2 SNEGSKA (reference sequence). The CDR3 sequence is CSAITSGGSVQETQSF. The CDR3 nucleotides are TGCAGTGCTATTACTAGCGGGGGGTCGGTCCAAGAGACCCAGTCCTTC.

This clonotype was recorded a few times. The junction and the germline gene differ at one end; a read error may be behind it. This chain uses TRBV29-1 with TRBJ1-1; D is ambiguous. The CDR3 loop spans 14 amino acids. Germline loops: CDR1 SQVTM, CDR2 ANQGSEA. The CDR3 region is CSVSLVLTNTETFF. The CDR3 bases are TGCAGCGTTTCCCTAGTGTTGACGAACACTGAAACTTTCTTT.

The sample holds a few counts of this clonotype. The CDR3 sequence: CASSPQRGQTGELFF. The CDR3 DNA follows: TGTGCCAGCAGCCCGCAGAGGGGACAAACCGGGGAGCTGTTTTTT. The rearrangement uses TRBV3-1 and TRBJ2-2, with D possibly matching TRBD1 (6 bases). This CDR3 comprises 15 residues. Germline V gives CDR1 LGHDT, CDR2 YNNKEL (reference sequence). V was pared by 4 bases and J by 5 bases, with 14 bases between.

This clonotype has more than one count but fewer than ten. The chain recombines TRBV2 with TRBJ2-2; 8 nucleotides line up with TRBD1. The CDR3 spans 15 residues. V shed 7 bases and J 0 bases; nucleotides not matched to a gene: 4. Germline V gene lookup returns CDR1 SNHLY and CDR2 FYNNEI. CDR3 sequence reads: CASTMDRANTGELFF. As DNA, the CDR3 is TGTGCCAGCACCATGGACAGGGCGAACACCGGGGAGCTGTTTTTT.

This chain uses TRBV29-1 with TRBJ1-1, with 7 bases identical to TRBD1. V shed 6 bases and J 4 bases; nucleotides not matched to a gene: 5. Germline-derived CDR1 and CDR2 are SQVTM and ANQGSEA. CDR3 length: 12 residues. CDR3 nucleotide sequence: TGCAGCGTCCTCAGGGGGGCCACTGAAGCTTTCTTT. Its translation: CSVLRGATEAFF.

In this sample, this clonotype turned up many times. The V gene is TRBV5-1, the J gene TRBJ2-6; D may be TRBD1 (5 bases). The V and J ends lost 0 bases and 0 bases respectively, with 13 bases between them. The CDR3 sequence is 18 residues long. Germline values: CDR1 SGHRS, CDR2 YFSETQ. CDR3 region: CASSLGLGRVSGANVLTF. CDR3 coding DNA: TGCGCCAGCAGCTTGGGATTGGGCAGGGTCTCTGGGGCCAACGTCCTGACTTTC.

There are a few counts of this clonotype. The chain couples TRBV6-4 to TRBJ1-6, with D unclear. Trimming took 5 bases from V and 10 from J, leaving 12 bases between them. This CDR3 has 13 amino acids. Germline-derived CDR1 and CDR2 are MRHNA and SNTAGT. The CDR3: CASSYIGGSPLHF. The CDR3 region has the DNA TGTGCCAGCAGTTACATCGGTGGGTCACCCCTCCACTTT.

As regards this clonotype: This may arise from a read error, as a much more abundant clone is one base away. The gene calls are TRBV9 and TRBJ2-5; TRBD1 is a possible D gene (6 bases). Trimming left V 4 bases short and J 11 bases short, with 15 bases between. CDR3 length: 12 residues. Germline V gene sequence: CDR1 SGDLS, CDR2 YYNGEE. CDR3 region: CASSPRQRGQYF. DNA for the CDR3: TGTGCCAGCAGCCCCCGGCAAAGGGGGCAGTACTTC.